The next 5 T cell receptor beta chains were all read from a single sample in a study of technical replicates of blood from a handful of donors. Some clones are missing from TCRdb's copy, which holds only in-frame ones; the method was immunoSEQ multiplex PCR. The sample includes fewer than 95,000 clones, around 94% of them seen just once. The source material was T cells isolated from PBMCs. Receptors were obtained from a human donor in good health.

The chain carries TRBV7-7 and TRBJ2-7, with D possibly being TRBD2 (5 bases). From germline, CDR1 is SSHAT and CDR2 FNYEAQ (reference sequence). The CDR3 is made up of 13 amino acids. V shed 2 bases and J shed 6 bases, with 11 bases lying between them. This CDR3 reads CASSLQAAGEQYF. CDR3 bases: TGTGCCAGCAGCTTACAAGCGGCGGGCGAGCAGTACTTC. Full variable domain (outside the CDR3, taken from reference TRBV7-7 and TRBJ2-7): GAGVSQSPRYKVTKRGQDVTLRCDPISSHATLYWYQQALGQGPEFLTYFNYEAQPDKSGLPSDRFSAERPEGSISTLTIQRTEQRDSAMYRCASSLQAAGEQYFGPGTRLTVT.

In regard to this clone: This specimen includes other DNA sequences encoding the same CDR3. The chain uses TRBV4-1 and TRBJ1-2, with 8 positions matching TRBD1. CDR1 and CDR2 from the germline V gene are MGHRA and YSYEKL. This CDR3 contains 13 residues. V lost 3 bases, J lost 5 bases, and 2 bases stayed unmatched. The CDR3 reads CASSQDRDYGYTF. CDR3 in DNA: TGCGCCAGCAGCCAGGACAGGGATTATGGCTACACCTTC.

This clone appeared a few times. The chain couples TRBV14 to TRBJ1-2, with D hard to call. Looked up from germline, CDR1 is SGHDN and CDR2 is FVKESK. V was trimmed by 1 base and J by 3 bases, leaving 3 bases between them. The CDR3 sequence is 12 residues long. CDR3 residues: CASSQGHYGYTF. CDR3 coding DNA: TGTGCCAGCAGCCAAGGGCACTATGGCTACACCTTC.

The chain carries TRBV11-3 and TRBJ2-3; possibly TRBD2 for D (5 bases). Deletions cut 0 bases from V and 2 bases from J, with 15 bases between. CDR3 length equals 17 residues. CDR1 is SGHNT, CDR2 YENEEA, per germline. The CDR3 region is CASSLDGETGYTDTQYF. The CDR3 DNA is TGTGCCAGCAGCTTAGATGGTGAAACGGGGTACACAGATACGCAGTATTTT.

The rearrangement links TRBV6-5 to TRBJ2-1, with 8 nucleotides matching TRBD2. Germline V gene lookup returns CDR1 MNHEY and CDR2 SVGAGI. The CDR3 contains 13 residues. Trimming took 2 bases from V and 8 from J; bases not matched to a gene: 2. The DNA for the CDR3 is TGTGCCAGCAGTTACGCGGGGGGCGATGAGCAGTTCTTC. Translating gives CASSYAGGDEQFF.